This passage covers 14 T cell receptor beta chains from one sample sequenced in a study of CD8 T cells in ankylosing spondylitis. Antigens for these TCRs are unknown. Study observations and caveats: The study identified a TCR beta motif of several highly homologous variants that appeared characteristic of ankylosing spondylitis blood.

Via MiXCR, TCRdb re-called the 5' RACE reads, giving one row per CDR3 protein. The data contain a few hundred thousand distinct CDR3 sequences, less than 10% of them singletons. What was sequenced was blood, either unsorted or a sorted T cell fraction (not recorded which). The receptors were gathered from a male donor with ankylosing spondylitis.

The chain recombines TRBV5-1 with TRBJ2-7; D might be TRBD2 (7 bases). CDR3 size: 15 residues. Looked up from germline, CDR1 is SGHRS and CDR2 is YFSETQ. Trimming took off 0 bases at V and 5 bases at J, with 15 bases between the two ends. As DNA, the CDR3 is TGCGCCAGCAGCTTGGAGGCGGGGGCGAACGACGAGCAGTACTTC. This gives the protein CASSLEAGANDEQYF.

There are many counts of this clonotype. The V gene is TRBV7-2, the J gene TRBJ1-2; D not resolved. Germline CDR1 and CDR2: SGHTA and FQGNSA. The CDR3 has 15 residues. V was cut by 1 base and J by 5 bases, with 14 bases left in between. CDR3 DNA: TGTGCCAGCAGCTTAGATTCGAGGGAAGGGTATGGCTACACCTTC. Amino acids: CASSLDSREGYGYTF.

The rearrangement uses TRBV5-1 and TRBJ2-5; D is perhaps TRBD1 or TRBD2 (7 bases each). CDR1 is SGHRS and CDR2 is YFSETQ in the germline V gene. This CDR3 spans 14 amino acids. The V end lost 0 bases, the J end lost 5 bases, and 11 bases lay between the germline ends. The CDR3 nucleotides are TGCGCCAGCAGCTTGGGACAGGGAGGGGAGACCCAGTACTTC. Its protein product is CASSLGQGGETQYF.

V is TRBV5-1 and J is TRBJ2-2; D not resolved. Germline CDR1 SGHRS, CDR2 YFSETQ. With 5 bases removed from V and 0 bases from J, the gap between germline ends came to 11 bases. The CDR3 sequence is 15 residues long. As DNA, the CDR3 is TGCGCCAGCAGAGGCAGTACATCGAACACCGGGGAGCTGTTTTTT. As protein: CASRGSTSNTGELFF.

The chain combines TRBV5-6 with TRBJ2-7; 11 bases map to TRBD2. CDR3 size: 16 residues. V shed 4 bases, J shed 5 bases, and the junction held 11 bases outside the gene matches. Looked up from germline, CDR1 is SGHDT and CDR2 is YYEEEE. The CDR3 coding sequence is TGTGCCAGCAGCCTACAGCTGGGACTAGCGGATAACGAGCAGTACTTC. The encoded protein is CASSLQLGLADNEQYF.

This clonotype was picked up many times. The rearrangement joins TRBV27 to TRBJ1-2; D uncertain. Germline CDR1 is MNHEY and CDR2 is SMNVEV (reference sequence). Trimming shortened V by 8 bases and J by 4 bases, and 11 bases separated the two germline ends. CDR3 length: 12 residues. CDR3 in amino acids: CASGRPSYGYTF. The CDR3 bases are TGTGCCAGCGGACGGCCGAGCTATGGCTACACCTTC.

CDR3 sequence reads: CASKDREGFTEAFF. The CDR3, as DNA: TGTGCCAGCAAAGACAGGGAGGGATTTACTGAAGCTTTCTTT. The chain employs TRBV6-2 or TRBV6-3 and TRBJ1-1, with 7 bases lining up with TRBD1. V lost 7 bases and J lost 5; bases outside the gene matches: 10. The CDR3 has 14 amino acids. Germline CDR1 and CDR2: MNHEY and SVGEGT.

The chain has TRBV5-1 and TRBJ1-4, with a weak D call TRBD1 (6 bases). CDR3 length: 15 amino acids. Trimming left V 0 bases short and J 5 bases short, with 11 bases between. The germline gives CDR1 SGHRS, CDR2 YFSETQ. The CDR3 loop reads CASSLAKGENEKLFF. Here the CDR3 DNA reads TGCGCCAGCAGCTTGGCTAAGGGGGAAAATGAAAAACTGTTTTTT.

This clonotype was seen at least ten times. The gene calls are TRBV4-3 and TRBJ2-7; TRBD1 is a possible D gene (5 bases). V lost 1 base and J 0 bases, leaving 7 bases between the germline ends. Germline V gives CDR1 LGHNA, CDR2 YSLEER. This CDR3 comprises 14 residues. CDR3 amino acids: CASSQGQNSYEQYF. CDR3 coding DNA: TGCGCCAGCAGCCAAGGACAGAACTCCTACGAGCAGTACTTC.

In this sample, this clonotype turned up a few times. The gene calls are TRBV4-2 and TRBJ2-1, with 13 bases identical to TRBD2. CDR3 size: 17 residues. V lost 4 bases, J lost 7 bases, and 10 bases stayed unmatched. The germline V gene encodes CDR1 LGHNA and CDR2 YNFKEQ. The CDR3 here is CASSPPPLAGGPNEQFF. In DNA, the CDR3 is TGTGCCAGCAGCCCCCCCCCACTAGCGGGAGGGCCTAATGAGCAGTTCTTC.

The CDR3 nucleotides read TGTGCCAGCAGCGCCGGTAGCCTCCCCCCACAGCAGCCCCAGCATTTT. Translating gives CASSAGSLPPQQPQHF. The chain employs TRBV5-6 and TRBJ1-5; D uncertain. The CDR3 is 16 residues long. The V and J ends lost 4 bases and 7 bases respectively, with 21 bases between them. Germline-derived CDR1 and CDR2 are SGHDT and YYEEEE.

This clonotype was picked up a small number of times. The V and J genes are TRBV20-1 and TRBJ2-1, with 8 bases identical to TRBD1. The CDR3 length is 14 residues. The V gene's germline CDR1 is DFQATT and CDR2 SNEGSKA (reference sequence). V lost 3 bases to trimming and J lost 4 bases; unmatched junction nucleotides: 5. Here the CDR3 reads CSARGWDRYNEQFF. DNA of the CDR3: TGCAGTGCTAGGGGTTGGGACAGGTACAATGAGCAGTTCTTC.

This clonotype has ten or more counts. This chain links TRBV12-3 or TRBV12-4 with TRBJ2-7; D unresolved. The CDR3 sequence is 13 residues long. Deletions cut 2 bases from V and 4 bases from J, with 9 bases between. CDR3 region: CASSLLSGYEQYF. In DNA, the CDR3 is TGTGCCAGCAGTTTATTGTCCGGATACGAGCAGTACTTC.

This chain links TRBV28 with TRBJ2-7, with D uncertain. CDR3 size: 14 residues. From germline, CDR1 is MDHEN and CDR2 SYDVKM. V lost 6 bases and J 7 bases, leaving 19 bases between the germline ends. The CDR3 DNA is TGTGCCAGCAGCCAGGTGGACGGATTTCGGGAGCAGTACTTC. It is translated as CASSQVDGFREQYF.